These T cell receptor beta chains were read from a single sample in a study of human T cells and chemical hapten exposure. TCRdb re-derived calls from the RACE reads in MiXCR, one entry per CDR3 protein. The sample has 270,000 or so distinct CDR3 sequences, roughly 8% seen once. This specimen consisted of whole blood, obtained in connection with sensitization to the hapten diphenylcyclopropenone (DPC). Receptor source: a man younger than 30 with alopecia areata. Some clones in this sample may be carry-over from other donors' samples. The CDR3 runs from the conserved cysteine through the conserved F or W. A D gene is named only where the DNA matches it firmly. Size is stated for part of the rows, as once, few or many counts, or as a class when the clone is expanded.

J: TRBJ2-4; size: few; length: 16; D: .; V: TRBV7-9; DNA: TGTGCCAGCAGCTTAGCGAGCGGCCTAGCCAAAAACATTCAGTACTTC; CDR3: CASSLASGLAKNIQYF
J: TRBJ1-1; size: few; length: 14; D: .; V: TRBV12-3/TRBV12-4; DNA: TGTGCCCAAAAGAGGAACTCCTGGAACACTGAAGCTTTCTTT; CDR3: CAQKRNSWNTEAFF
J: TRBJ1-1; size: few; length: 15; D: .; V: TRBV7-2; DNA: TGTGCCAGCAGCTTTCGGGGGCTCCTGAACACTGAAGCTTTCTTT; CDR3: CASSFRGLLNTEAFF
J: TRBJ1-5; size: many; length: 13; D: .; V: TRBV10-3; DNA: TGTGCCATCAGTGAGTCCTGGTCCCAGCCCCAGCATTTT; CDR3: CAISESWSQPQHF
J: TRBJ1-1; size: many; length: 15; D: TRBD1; V: TRBV4-1; DNA: TGCGCCAGCGAGATCTCGACAGGGGGCGGGACTGAAGCTTTCTTT; CDR3: CASEISTGGGTEAFF
J: TRBJ1-2; size: many; length: 13; D: .; V: TRBV2; DNA: TGTGCCAGCAGTGAACGGGACATTGGTGGCTACACCTTC; CDR3: CASSERDIGGYTF
J: TRBJ2-7; size: few; length: 13; D: .; V: TRBV20-1; DNA: TGCAGTGCTAGGAGGCTAGCCTCCTACGAGCAGTACTTC; CDR3: CSARRLASYEQYF
J: TRBJ2-7; size: .; length: 16; D: TRBD1; V: TRBV20-1; DNA: TGCAGTGCTAGAGCTATCGACAGGGATTCAACCTACGAGCAGTACTTC; CDR3: CSARAIDRDSTYEQYF
J: TRBJ1-4; size: .; length: 13; D: .; V: TRBV2; DNA: TGTGCCAGCGAGGGTCGGATTCTTGAAAAACTGTTTTTT; CDR3: CASEGRILEKLFF
J: TRBJ2-3; size: few; length: 13; D: .; V: TRBV7-9; DNA: TGTGCCAGCAGCTTACCTGACCGGGATACGCAGTATTTT; CDR3: CASSLPDRDTQYF
J: TRBJ2-7; size: few; length: 15; D: TRBD1; V: TRBV28; DNA: TGTGCCAGCAGGCGGACAGGGGGAAGCTCCTACGAGCAGTACTTC; CDR3: CASRRTGGSSYEQYF
J: TRBJ1-5; size: .; length: 15; D: TRBD1; V: TRBV6-2/TRBV6-3; DNA: TGTGCCAGCACTCCGGGACAGACGCCTAATCAGCCCCAGCATTTT; CDR3: CASTPGQTPNQPQHF
J: TRBJ1-2; size: many; length: 15; D: .; V: TRBV29-1; DNA: TGCAGCGTTGAAGGCCCAGGGGATGGAGGCCCAGGCTACACCTTC; CDR3: CSVEGPGDGGPGYTF
J: TRBJ1-5; size: many; length: 15; D: TRBD1; V: TRBV7-2; DNA: TGTGCCAGCAGCTTGCTACAGGGGACCAATCAGCCCCAGCATTTT; CDR3: CASSLLQGTNQPQHF
J: TRBJ2-2; size: .; length: 13; D: .; V: TRBV29-1; DNA: TGCAGCGTCCATAGGTACAACACCGGGGAGCTGTTTTTT; CDR3: CSVHRYNTGELFF
J: TRBJ2-7; size: many; length: 15; D: TRBD1; V: TRBV12-3/TRBV12-4; DNA: TGTGCCAGCAGTAAGCCCCGGGACAGCCTCTACGAGCAGTACTTC; CDR3: CASSKPRDSLYEQYF
J: TRBJ1-1; size: .; length: 15; D: TRBD1; V: TRBV7-9; DNA: TGTGCCAGCAGCATTTTAAGGGGGCAGAGGACTGAAGCTTTCTTT; CDR3: CASSILRGQRTEAFF
J: TRBJ1-1; size: .; length: 14; D: .; V: TRBV28; DNA: TGTGCCAGCACCCCCGAGACCGGCGGGACTGTCGATTTCTTT; CDR3: CASTPETGGTVDFF
J: TRBJ2-2; size: .; length: 18; D: TRBD1; V: TRBV3-1; DNA: TGTGCCAGCAGCCGCCTTAAGACCAGGGACAGCAACACCGGGGAGCTGTTTTTT; CDR3: CASSRLKTRDSNTGELFF
J: TRBJ1-2; size: many; length: 14; D: TRBD1; V: TRBV9; DNA: TGTGCCAGCAGCGTAAGGGAGACAGGGGGCGGCTACACCTTC; CDR3: CASSVRETGGGYTF
J: TRBJ2-3; size: .; length: 17; D: .; V: TRBV15; DNA: TGTGCCACCAGCAGAGATCTAGGGCGCGGGAAAGCAGATACGCAGTATTTT; CDR3: CATSRDLGRGKADTQYF
J: TRBJ2-5; size: .; length: 17; D: TRBD2; V: TRBV6-2/TRBV6-3; DNA: TGTGCCAGCAGTTACTACCCCCAGACTAGCGGGGCAGAGACCCAGTACTTC; CDR3: CASSYYPQTSGAETQYF
J: TRBJ1-1; size: .; length: 15; D: TRBD1; V: TRBV3-1; DNA: TGTGCCAGCAGCCAACTAAGGGACAGGCGTATTGAAGCTTTCTTT; CDR3: CASSQLRDRRIEAFF
J: TRBJ2-3; size: many; length: 15; D: TRBD2; V: TRBV20-1; DNA: TGCAGTGCTAGTCAAGCGGGGGCCTCCACAGATACGCAGTATTTT; CDR3: CSASQAGASTDTQYF
J: TRBJ2-2; size: .; length: 14; D: .; V: TRBV18; DNA: TGTGCCAGCTCACCAGAGATGAACACCGGGGAGCTGTTTTTT; CDR3: CASSPEMNTGELFF
J: TRBJ2-2; size: .; length: 17; D: .; V: TRBV7-9; DNA: TGTGCCAGCAGCTTATGGAGGGGCATCACGGACACCGGGGAGCTGTTTTTT; CDR3: CASSLWRGITDTGELFF
J: TRBJ1-1; size: .; length: 15; D: TRBD1; V: TRBV7-2; DNA: TGTGCCAGCAGCCCTAAGACAGGGGACGGTCGGCGCGCTTTCTTT; CDR3: CASSPKTGDGRRAFF
J: TRBJ2-2; size: .; length: 18; D: .; V: TRBV3-1; DNA: TGTGCCAGCAGCCAAAAGGGCCTCGCGGGGCCGAACACCGGGGAGCTGTTTTTT; CDR3: CASSQKGLAGPNTGELFF
J: TRBJ2-5; size: .; length: 17; D: TRBD1; V: TRBV6-5; DNA: TGTGCCAGCAGTTACTCTTCAGTGGACAGGGGTGACGAGACCCAGTACTTC; CDR3: CASSYSSVDRGDETQYF
J: TRBJ1-5; size: few; length: 15; D: TRBD1; V: TRBV5-5; DNA: TGTGCCAGCAGCGTTTTTCAGGGGGCGGGACAGCCCCAGCATTTT; CDR3: CASSVFQGAGQPQHF
J: TRBJ2-1; size: few; length: 13; D: .; V: TRBV7-2; DNA: TGTGCCAGCAGTACCGGGACTCGGAATGAGCAGTTCTTC; CDR3: CASSTGTRNEQFF
J: TRBJ1-5; size: many; length: 15; D: .; V: TRBV28; DNA: TGTGCCAGCAGTTTAAGGGAAGTGGGCAATCAGCCCCAGCATTTT; CDR3: CASSLREVGNQPQHF